The source of this T cell receptor beta chain is a study of blood T cells in healthy people across ages. About the study: About one barcoded beta molecule per two T cells was captured by template switching. Points from the study as a whole: Across samples, TCR beta diversity tracked strongly with naive T cell percentage.

A second about 6 to 12 cycle PCR used barcoded and J-beta primers. Each CDR3 protein gets one entry after TCRdb re-called the 5' RACE reads with MiXCR. The repertoire holds over 600,000 distinct CDR3 sequences, with about 42% as singletons. This clonotype was seen ten or more times. Its antigen remains unknown. Source material: blood. The sequence was collected from a man of 80 years or more in good health.

DNA for the CDR3: TGCGCCAGCAGCCTGGACACGAGATCCACAGATACGCAGTATTTT. Amino acids: CASSLDTRSTDTQYF. The J gene is TRBJ2-3, the V gene TRBV5-1; TRBD1 might be the D (5 bases). V shed 4 bases and J shed 2 bases, with 14 bases lying between them. The CDR3 covers 15 residues. CDR1 is SGHRS, CDR2 YFSETQ, per germline. The full variable domain, in which reference TRBV5-1 and TRBJ2-3 provide the parts outside the CDR3, is KAGVTQTPRYLIKTRGQQVTLSCSPISGHRSVSWYQQTPGQGLQFLFEYFSETQRNKGNFPGRFSGRQFSNSRSEMNVSTLELGDSALYLCASSLDTRSTDTQYFGPGTRLTVL.